This paragraph covers one T cell receptor (beta chain) sequence. This clonotype was observed at least ten times. Its antigen specificity is not known. Base qualities are not recorded, but no much larger clone differs from it by a single base. Instrument on record: Illumina MiSeq. The public reads were quality trimmed at Q25 with fastp and then assembled into clones with MiXCR by TCRdb, keeping productive beta chains. Each CDR3 protein appears once, grouped with its most common genes and DNA. For this sample there are more than 12,000 distinct CDR3 sequences; roughly 13% appear just once. The ten largest make up roughly 15% of the sample. There are 14 amino acids in the CDR3, from cysteine to phenylalanine inclusive. Only the CDR3 portion is preserved as DNA: 42 bases, with reading frame beginning at the first base. The V and J ends are trimmed by 5 bases and 3 bases, leaving 11 bases between them. CDR1 and CDR2 are drawn from the germline V gene: SGHTA, FQGNSA.

The data were obtained in a study of type 1 regulatory T cells (dated by TCRdb to the early 2020s). About the study as a whole: An in vitro protocol by which a Tr1-enriched, alloantigen-specific CD4 T cell product named T-allo10 was generated was characterized in the study. Patients with hematological malignancies who were receiving allogeneic hematopoietic stem cell transplantation were the group in which T-allo10 was being clinically evaluated.

This clonotype was obtained from a human donor in good health. Rearrangement joined TRBV7-2 to TRBJ2-4, with no confidently assigned D gene. What was sequenced was cultured T cells, either the whole culture or a sorted T cell fraction (not recorded which). The CDR3 protein sequence reads: CASSAQLLKNIQYF. The nucleotide sequence reads as follows: TGTGCCAGCAGCGCCCAGCTACTCAAAAACATTCAGTACTTC.